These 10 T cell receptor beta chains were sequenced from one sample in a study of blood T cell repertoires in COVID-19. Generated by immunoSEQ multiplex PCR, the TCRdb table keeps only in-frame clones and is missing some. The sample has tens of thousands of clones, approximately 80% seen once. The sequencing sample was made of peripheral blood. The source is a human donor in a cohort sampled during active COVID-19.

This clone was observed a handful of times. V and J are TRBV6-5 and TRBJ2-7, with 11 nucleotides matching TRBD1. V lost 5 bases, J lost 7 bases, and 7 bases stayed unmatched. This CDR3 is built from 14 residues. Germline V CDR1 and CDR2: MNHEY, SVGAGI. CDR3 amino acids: CASSRTGGSWEQYF. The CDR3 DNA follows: TGTGCCAGCAGTCGGACAGGGGGCTCGTGGGAGCAGTACTTC.

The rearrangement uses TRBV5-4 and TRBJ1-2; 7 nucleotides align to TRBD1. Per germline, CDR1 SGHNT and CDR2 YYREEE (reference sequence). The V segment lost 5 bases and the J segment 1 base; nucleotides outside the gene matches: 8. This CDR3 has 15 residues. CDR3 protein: CASRRDSGGNYGYTF. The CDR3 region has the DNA TGTGCCAGCAGACGGGACAGCGGGGGTAACTATGGCTACACCTTC.

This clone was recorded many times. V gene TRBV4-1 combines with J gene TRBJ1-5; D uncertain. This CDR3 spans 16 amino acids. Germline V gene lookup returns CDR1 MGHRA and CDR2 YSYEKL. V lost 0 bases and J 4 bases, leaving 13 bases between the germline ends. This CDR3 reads CASSQDVGEMNQPQHF. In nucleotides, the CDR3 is TGCGCCAGCAGCCAAGATGTTGGTGAGATGAATCAGCCCCAGCATTTT.

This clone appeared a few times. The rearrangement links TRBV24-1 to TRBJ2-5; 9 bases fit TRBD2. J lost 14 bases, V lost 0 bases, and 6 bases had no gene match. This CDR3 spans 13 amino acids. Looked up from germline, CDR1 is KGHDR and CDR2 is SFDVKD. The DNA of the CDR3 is TGTGCCACCAGTGATTTGCCCACTAGCGGGCGATACTTC. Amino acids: CATSDLPTSGRYF.

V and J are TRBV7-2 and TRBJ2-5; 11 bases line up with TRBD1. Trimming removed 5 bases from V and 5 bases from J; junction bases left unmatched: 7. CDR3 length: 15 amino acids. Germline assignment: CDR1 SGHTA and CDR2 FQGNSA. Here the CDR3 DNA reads TGTGCCAGCAGCCCCGGACAGGGGGCGCGGGAGACCCAGTACTTC. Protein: CASSPGQGARETQYF.

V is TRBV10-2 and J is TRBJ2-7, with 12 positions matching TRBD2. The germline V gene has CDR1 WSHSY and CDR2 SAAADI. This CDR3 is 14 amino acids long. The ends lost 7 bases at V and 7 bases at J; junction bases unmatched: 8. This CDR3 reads CASTRSSGREEQYF. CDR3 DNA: TGCGCCAGCACCCGGTCTAGCGGGAGGGAAGAGCAGTACTTC.

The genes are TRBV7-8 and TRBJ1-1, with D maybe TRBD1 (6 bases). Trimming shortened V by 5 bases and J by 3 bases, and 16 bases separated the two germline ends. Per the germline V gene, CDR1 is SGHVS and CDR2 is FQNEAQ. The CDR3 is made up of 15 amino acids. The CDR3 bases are TGTGCCAGCAGCCCTGGACAGCCGGGCTACACTGAAGCTTTCTTT. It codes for CASSPGQPGYTEAFF. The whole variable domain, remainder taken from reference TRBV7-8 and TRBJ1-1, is GAGVSQSPRYKVAKRGQDVALRCDPISGHVSLFWYQQALGQGPEFLTYFQNEAQLDKSGLPSDRFFAERPEGSVSTLKIQRTQQEDSAVYLCASSPGQPGYTEAFFGQGTRLTVV.

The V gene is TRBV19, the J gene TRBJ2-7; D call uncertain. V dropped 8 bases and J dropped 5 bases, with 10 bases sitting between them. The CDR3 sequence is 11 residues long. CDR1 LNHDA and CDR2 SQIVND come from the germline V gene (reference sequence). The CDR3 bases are TGTGCCAGTGGCTTCAGGCACGAGCAGTACTTC. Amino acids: CASGFRHEQYF.

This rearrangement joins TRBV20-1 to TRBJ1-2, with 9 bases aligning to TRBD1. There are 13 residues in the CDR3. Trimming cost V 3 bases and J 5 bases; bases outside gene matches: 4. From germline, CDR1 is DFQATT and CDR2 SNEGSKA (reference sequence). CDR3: CSASDRGDYGYTF. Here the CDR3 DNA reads TGCAGTGCTAGTGACAGGGGGGATTATGGCTACACCTTC.

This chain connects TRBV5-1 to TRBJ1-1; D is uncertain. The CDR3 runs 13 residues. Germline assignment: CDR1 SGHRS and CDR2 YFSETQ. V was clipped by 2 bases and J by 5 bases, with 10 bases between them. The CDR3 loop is CASSFGRRTEAFF. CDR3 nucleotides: TGCGCCAGCAGCTTTGGGAGGAGAACTGAAGCTTTCTTT. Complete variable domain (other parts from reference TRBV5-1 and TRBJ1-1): KAGVTQTPRYLIKTRGQQVTLSCSPISGHRSVSWYQQTPGQGLQFLFEYFSETQRNKGNFPGRFSGRQFSNSRSEMNVSTLELGDSALYLCASSFGRRTEAFFGQGTRLTVV.